The subject of this entry is one TCR beta chain. What it binds is not known. Using immunoSEQ multiplex PCR, the repertoire was profiled, and TCRdb retains in-frame clones only, with some absent. Of 50,000 or so clones listed, 86% are singletons. The data were taken from a study of T cell clones after liver transplantation. Study-level background: Immunosuppression withdrawal was tried within 2 years after liver transplantation in this trial. Three of eight recipients were HCV-positive; others had non-autoimmune, non-viral indications. Without induction therapy, subjects received standard immunosuppression until 12-24 months post-transplant.

General study results and limits: Circulating graft-donor-reactive CD4 TCRbeta sequences fell significantly post-transplant in most of the 8 subjects.

This TCR was recovered from a human patient who received a liver transplant. Some T cells may be graft donor cells. The starting material was CD8+ T cells from blood, obtained 12 months after liver transplant.

CDR3 sequence (DNA): TGTGCCAGCAGCCACACAGGGGGCGGCACAGATACGCAGTATTTT. Protein: CASSHTGGGTDTQYF. The chain links TRBV14 to TRBJ2-3, with TRBD1 identical over 9 bases. With 3 bases clipped from V and 1 base from J, the junction kept 2 bases outside the gene matches. There are 15 residues in the CDR3. In germline, CDR1 is SGHDN, CDR2 FVKESK.